This TCR beta chain was captured by sequencing in a study of shared clonotypes between healthy human individuals. Study details: Researchers assigned three CD4 naive, three CD4 memory, two CD8 naive and one CD8 memory plate to each donor.

TCRdb keeps only in-frame clones here, not all; method: immunoSEQ multiplex PCR. Counted here are about 2 million clones, about 95% occurring once; the ten biggest clones make up 0.85% to 1.2%. Study-wide findings and caveats: Estimated richness was generally greater in naive than memory subsets.

Positive CCR7 selection of CD45RO-negative cells yielded the naive CD8 cells, and terminally differentiated effector memory CD45RA+ cells were excluded. The CDR3 sequence is 16 residues long. V lost 1 base to trimming and J lost 6 bases; unmatched junction nucleotides: 7. Germline V gene sequence: CDR1 LGHNT, CDR2 FRNRAP. This clone was detected only once. What it recognizes is unknown. The TCR was taken from a man aged 18-30 years in good health. The chain carries TRBV12-5 and TRBJ2-2; 8 bases map to TRBD1. The sequencing input was naive CD8+ T cells sorted from blood. Here the CDR3 reads CASGLGTGFLAGELFF. The CDR3 DNA is TGTGCTAGTGGTTTGGGGACAGGGTTCCTGGCCGGGGAGCTGTTTTTT.